This T cell receptor beta chain was recovered during a study of regulatory T cells in long-lasting Graves disease. With regard to this clonotype: Its cognate antigen is unknown.

Construction of TCR beta libraries relied on iRepertoire HTBI primers and on Arm-PCR targeting CDR3 regions. TCRdb ran MiXCR on the multiplex PCR reads and lists one entry per CDR3 protein. The data hold 450,000 to 650,000 distinct CDR3 sequences, with about 16% observed a single time. The CDR3 covers 11 residues. Looked up from germline, CDR1 is MNHEY and CDR2 is SVGEGT. V was clipped by 8 bases and J by 3 bases, with 5 bases between them. General study results and limits: Persistent disease preferred TRBV28, TRBJ1-2 and TRBJ2-5; new disease, TRBV20-1 and TRBJ2-1.

Time point in this sample: newly diagnosed GD, antithyroid drugs for less than 3 months. With RNA extracted from PBMCs as input, the TCR library was made. The authors drew patients from an endocrinology department in Xi'an, China. This sample also appeared in a second study, on T cells in Graves' hyperthyroidism and ophthalmopathy.

The gene calls are TRBV6-2 or TRBV6-3 and TRBJ2-1; no reliable D call. This receptor was obtained from a woman aged 35 to 60 with Graves disease. Sequencing was performed on peripheral blood mononuclear cells (PBMCs), taken at new diagnosis, from a patient treated with antithyroid drugs. Here the CDR3 DNA reads TGTGCCAGCCGCTTCTACAATGAGCAGTTCTTC. Translation: CASRFYNEQFF.